The TCR beta chain described here comes from a study of T cell responses to AZD1222 COVID-19 vaccine. CDR3 size: 15 residues. CDR1 is MDHEN, CDR2 SYDVKM, per germline. V lost 7 bases and J lost 2; bases outside the gene matches: 8. The method was immunoSEQ multiplex PCR; TCRdb's version includes in-frame clones alone and lacks a portion of them. The data contain some 130,000 clones, around 93% of them singletons. The sequences come from peripheral blood, collected 28 days after the second AZD1222 dose. The source of this sequence is an adult who received the AZD1222 COVID-19 vaccine. The rearrangement joins TRBV28 to TRBJ2-3; 8 bases fit TRBD2. Written as DNA, the CDR3 is TGTGCCAGCACCAGAGCGGGGGCTCCCACAGATACGCAGTATTTT. Translation: CASTRAGAPTDTQYF.